This T cell receptor (beta chain) appears in the sequencing data of a study of CD8+ T cells in alopecia areata. Notes on the study in general: Lesional scalp, especially alopecia totalis/universalis, showed higher clonality than normal scalp. Alphabeta T cells residing in normal skin are also sequenced in scalp samples.

Germline V gives CDR1 MNHNY, CDR2 SVGAGI (reference sequence). V was pared by 2 bases and J by 1 base, with 2 bases of the junction left unmatched. This CDR3 has 15 residues. Both peripheral blood and punch biopsies of lesional scalp skin were obtained from patients who had alopecia areata. PBMCs served as the source from which CD4+ and CD8+ T cells were sorted. This clone was observed a few times. As yet, its antigen is unknown. Extracted RNA was reverse transcribed into cDNA, the sequencing template. The protocol was immunoSEQ multiplex PCR, while the TCRdb copy is restricted to in-frame clones and leaves out a portion. The profile covers some 30,000 clones, with around 62% appearing a single time and roughly 18% taken by the ten largest.

The gene calls are TRBV6-6 and TRBJ2-3; TRBD2 aligns across 8 bases. This clonotype was obtained from a human donor with alopecia areata. Sequencing used NKG2D-high CD8+ T cells sorted from blood. CDR3 nucleotide sequence: TGTGCCAGCAGTTACAGGGGACTAGGCACAGATACGCAGTATTTT. Translating gives CASSYRGLGTDTQYF.